These T cell receptor beta chains were read from a single sample in a study of a mutant IDH1 vaccine in newly diagnosed glioma. No antigens are known for them. The protocol was immunoSEQ multiplex PCR, while the TCRdb copy is restricted to in-frame clones and leaves out a portion. Found here are approximately 45,000 clones, under 95% of them singletons; the top ten hold roughly 3.9%. Specimen: PBMCs, collected from a glioma patient whose treatment included an IDH1 peptide vaccine. These TCRs come from a man aged 45-65 years with glioma. The CDR3 runs from the conserved cysteine through the conserved F or W. Each record gives: V gene, clone size, J gene, D gene, CDR3 protein. A D gene is named only where the DNA matches it firmly. Some rows have no size entry. The others give once, few or many, or a class for an expanded clone.

V: TRBV29-1
size: NA
J: TRBJ2-7
D: NA
CDR3: CSVVVSSRYEQYF

V: TRBV29-1
size: NA
J: TRBJ1-2
D: NA
CDR3: CSVEDGAGYGYTF

V: TRBV4-1
size: NA
J: TRBJ2-2
D: NA
CDR3: CASSQRRADRFTGELFF

V: TRBV29-1
size: few
J: TRBJ1-2
D: TRBD1
CDR3: CSVWGQGYGYTF

V: TRBV6-5
size: NA
J: TRBJ2-7
D: NA
CDR3: CASSPSRVSYEQYF

V: TRBV25-1
size: NA
J: TRBJ2-3
D: TRBD2
CDR3: CASRASGGLADTQYF

V: TRBV4-1
size: once
J: TRBJ2-7
D: NA
CDR3: CASSSGAGYEQYF

V: TRBV6-1
size: NA
J: TRBJ1-5
D: TRBD1
CDR3: CASSEGDRRNQPQHF

V: TRBV29-1
size: NA
J: TRBJ2-5
D: NA
CDR3: CSVEDSRSRETQYF

V: TRBV7-9
size: NA
J: TRBJ2-5
D: NA
CDR3: CASSPKDGEVTQYF

V: TRBV4-1
size: NA
J: TRBJ2-7
D: TRBD2
CDR3: CASSQTSGGSYEQYF

V: TRBV6-5
size: NA
J: TRBJ2-5
D: NA
CDR3: CASSYSPTLQETQYF

V: TRBV14
size: NA
J: TRBJ2-1
D: NA
CDR3: CASSQDEDVPGTEQFF

V: TRBV6-4
size: few
J: TRBJ1-1
D: NA
CDR3: CASSDRGNTEAFF

V: TRBV29-1
size: NA
J: TRBJ1-1
D: NA
CDR3: CSVVRGTTEAFF

V: TRBV2
size: NA
J: TRBJ2-5
D: NA
CDR3: CASLPPRSRETQYF

V: TRBV5-1
size: NA
J: TRBJ2-7
D: TRBD1
CDR3: CASSRTGGPYEQYF

V: TRBV6-5
size: NA
J: TRBJ1-5
D: NA
CDR3: CASSSRHGGVNQPQHF

V: TRBV7-8
size: NA
J: TRBJ2-7
D: NA
CDR3: CASSPTGRGYEQYF

V: TRBV5-4
size: NA
J: TRBJ2-2
D: TRBD1
CDR3: CASSLGTGGLPGELFF

V: TRBV6-6
size: NA
J: TRBJ2-2
D: NA
CDR3: CASSYGVRGTGELFF

V: TRBV7-6
size: NA
J: TRBJ2-2
D: NA
CDR3: CASSLQGNSNTGELFF

V: TRBV11-2
size: once
J: TRBJ2-1
D: NA
CDR3: CATMANRDQFF

V: TRBV7-9
size: NA
J: TRBJ2-7
D: NA
CDR3: CASSRTRDPYEQYF

V: TRBV2
size: NA
J: TRBJ2-4
D: NA
CDR3: CASSDRQKAKNIQYF

V: TRBV7-8
size: once
J: TRBJ1-5
D: NA
CDR3: CASSLAWGNQPQHF

V: TRBV5-6
size: NA
J: TRBJ2-1
D: NA
CDR3: CASSLVQNEQFF

V: TRBV7-2
size: once
J: TRBJ2-5
D: NA
CDR3: CASSLALRQLPAETQYF

V: TRBV7-9
size: NA
J: TRBJ2-2
D: NA
CDR3: CASSQGAGELFF

V: TRBV19
size: once
J: TRBJ1-2
D: TRBD1
CDR3: CATKQGHRGTGGSISGYTF

V: TRBV29-1
size: NA
J: TRBJ2-5
D: NA
CDR3: CSVGRQETQYF

V: TRBV28
size: NA
J: TRBJ2-1
D: TRBD2
CDR3: CASSGASGGYNEQFF

V: TRBV6-1
size: few
J: TRBJ1-4
D: TRBD1
CDR3: CASSLTGANEKLFF

V: TRBV7-2
size: NA
J: TRBJ2-5
D: NA
CDR3: CASSLRQGKETQYF

V: TRBV7-9
size: NA
J: TRBJ2-1
D: NA
CDR3: CASSLVRDGLNEQFF

V: TRBV9
size: NA
J: TRBJ1-2
D: TRBD1
CDR3: CASSAGGQAYGYTF

V: TRBV28
size: NA
J: TRBJ1-2
D: NA
CDR3: CASSLMGPYGYTF

V: TRBV9
size: NA
J: TRBJ2-2
D: NA
CDR3: CASRGTNTGELFF

V: TRBV27
size: NA
J: TRBJ2-5
D: NA
CDR3: CASSLSGQETQYF

V: TRBV6-5
size: NA
J: TRBJ2-2
D: NA
CDR3: CASSSRGTVGELFF

V: TRBV18
size: NA
J: TRBJ1-1
D: NA
CDR3: CASSPLYISAFF

V: TRBV4-2
size: NA
J: TRBJ1-1
D: NA
CDR3: CASSQDGRGGTEAFF

V: TRBV7-9
size: NA
J: TRBJ2-5
D: NA
CDR3: CASSFPLGETQYF

V: TRBV4-2
size: NA
J: TRBJ2-7
D: NA
CDR3: CASSQASYEQYF

V: TRBV19
size: NA
J: TRBJ1-6
D: NA
CDR3: CASSIGAHGRHRSPLHF

V: TRBV7-2
size: NA
J: TRBJ1-4
D: NA
CDR3: CASSPTTRPGEKLFF

V: TRBV10-3
size: NA
J: TRBJ2-2
D: NA
CDR3: CAILGVGELFF

V: TRBV19
size: NA
J: TRBJ1-5
D: NA
CDR3: CASSIRLSTANQPQHF

V: TRBV9
size: few
J: TRBJ2-7
D: NA
CDR3: CASSVRPASEQYF

V: TRBV6-6
size: once
J: TRBJ2-7
D: TRBD1
CDR3: CASSRRTGPLEQYF

V: TRBV4-1
size: NA
J: TRBJ1-3
D: NA
CDR3: CASSQDRNSGNTIYF